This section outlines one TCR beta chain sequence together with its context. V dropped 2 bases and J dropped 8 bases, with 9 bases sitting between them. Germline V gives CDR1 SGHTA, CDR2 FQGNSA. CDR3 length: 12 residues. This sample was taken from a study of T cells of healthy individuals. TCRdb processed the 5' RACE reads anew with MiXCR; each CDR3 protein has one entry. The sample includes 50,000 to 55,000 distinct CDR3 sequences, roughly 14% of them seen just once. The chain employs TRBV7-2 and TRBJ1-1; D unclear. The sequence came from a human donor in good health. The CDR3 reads CASSLSTGEAFF. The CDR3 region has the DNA TGTGCCAGCAGCTTATCCACGGGAGAAGCTTTCTTT.